This T cell receptor beta chain derives from a study of cytomegalovirus exposure and HLA in healthy donors. PCR primers comprised 60 Vbeta and 13 Jbeta primers. TCRdb keeps only in-frame clones here, not all; method: immunoSEQ multiplex PCR. The data contain tens of thousands of clones, roughly 74% of them singletons. Study observations and caveats: Being indistinguishable, some V segments were excluded, TRBV6-2 and TRBV6-3 among them. A later analysis, which compared TCR beta chains of equal frequency, found the HLA-associated ones more clonally expanded.

There are 15 residues in the CDR3. J was trimmed by 2 bases and V by 3 bases; bases with no gene match: 6. Germline CDR1 reads KGHSH; CDR2 reads LQKENI. In the case of this clone: Its antigen is currently unknown.

V is TRBV18 and J is TRBJ1-1, with TRBD1 matching over 7 bases. The material sequenced was PBMCs. The TCR was taken from a woman between 40 and 55 years old in good health and CMV-seropositive. The CDR3 here is CASSPPSGGNTEAFF. The CDR3, as DNA: TGTGCCAGCTCACCGCCCTCAGGGGGTAACACTGAAGCTTTCTTT.